These 20 T cell receptor beta chains originate from one sample sequenced in a study of cytomegalovirus exposure and HLA in healthy donors. 60 Vbeta and 13 Jbeta primers were used in PCR. TCRdb keeps only in-frame clones here, not all; method: immunoSEQ multiplex PCR. In the table there are 120,000 or so clones, more than 9% of which are singletons. The sample was PBMCs. These receptor sequences come from a woman aged 18-30 years in good health and CMV-seropositive.

This chain uses TRBV30 with TRBJ2-5; D is perhaps TRBD2 (5 bases). The DNA end favors TRBJ2-7, so the J call may be wrong. Germline CDR1 GTSNPN, CDR2 SVGIG (reference sequence). CDR3 size: 13 residues. The CDR3 spells CACIGRRVYEQYF. CDR3 DNA sequence: TGTGCCTGTATCGGAAGGCGGGTTTACGAGCAGTACTTC.

V and J are TRBV6-5 and TRBJ1-1; tentatively, D is TRBD1 (6 bases). The V end was cut by 4 bases, the J end by 8 bases, with 8 bases between. The germline gives CDR1 MNHEY, CDR2 SVGAGI. CDR3 size: 11 residues. The CDR3: CASSFRGEAFF. CDR3 nucleotide sequence: TGTGCCAGCAGTTTCAGGGGCGAAGCTTTCTTT.

V gene TRBV19 combines with J gene TRBJ2-2, with a tentative D call TRBD1 (6 bases). Trimming cost V 5 bases and J 7 bases, with 14 bases left between them. The length of the CDR3 is 14 residues. Germline CDR1 reads LNHDA; CDR2 reads SQIVND (reference sequence). In nucleotides, the CDR3 is TGTGCCAGTAGTCCCTTTGGGGGCGGCGGGGAGCTGTTTTTT. Amino acids: CASSPFGGGGELFF.

This rearrangement joins TRBV6-6 to TRBJ1-5, with D possibly being TRBD1 (5 bases). V lost 5 bases and J 7 bases, leaving 18 bases between the germline ends. CDR1 is MNHNY and CDR2 is SVGAGI in the germline V gene (reference sequence). This CDR3 contains 15 residues. The CDR3 nucleotides are TGTGCCAGCAGTCCGACCGAGTCAGGGTTCCAGCCCCAGCATTTT. It is translated as CASSPTESGFQPQHF.

This clone was found a few times. The V call is TRBV7-6, the J call TRBJ1-1; D not certain. Per germline, CDR1 SGHVS and CDR2 FNYEAQ. V lost 1 base, J lost 1 base, and 13 bases lay in between. CDR3 length equals 16 residues. CDR3 protein: CASSLEVTIQNTEAFF. The CDR3 DNA reads TGTGCCAGCAGCTTAGAAGTAACGATACAGAACACTGAAGCTTTCTTT.

The chain combines TRBV2 with TRBJ1-5; 11 bases match TRBD1. There are 15 residues in the CDR3. The V and J ends lost 6 bases and 3 bases, in that order; junction bases with no gene match: 4. The germline V gene has CDR1 SNHLY and CDR2 FYNNEI. CDR3 nucleotides: TGTGCCAGCAGCGGGACAGGGGGTTTCAATCAGCCCCAGCATTTT. Translated, it gives CASSGTGGFNQPQHF.

This clone has a handful of counts. The chain recombines TRBV30 with TRBJ2-5, with D perhaps matching TRBD2 (6 bases). From germline, CDR1 is GTSNPN and CDR2 SVGIG (reference sequence). Between the trimmed V and J ends, which lost 2 bases and 2 bases, there was a span of 9 bases. CDR3 length: 13 residues. The CDR3 loop is CAWSLALQETQYF. The CDR3 nucleotides are TGTGCCTGGAGTCTAGCGTTACAAGAGACCCAGTACTTC.

The chain has TRBV11-2 and TRBJ2-5; D might be TRBD2 (7 bases). This CDR3 comprises 17 residues. Germline V gene sequence: CDR1 SGHAT, CDR2 FQNNGV. V lost 0 bases, J lost 5 bases, and 19 bases lay in between. The CDR3 reads CASSLEGRVRGAETQYF. CDR3 DNA: TGTGCCAGCAGCTTAGAGGGGAGGGTCAGGGGCGCGGAGACCCAGTACTTC.

This clone occurred many times. This sequence joins TRBV11-2 and TRBJ2-1; 7 bases are shared with TRBD2. The CDR3 is made up of 18 amino acids. The J segment lost 5 bases and the V segment lost 1 base, leaving 14 bases of the junction unmatched. Germline V gene sequence: CDR1 SGHAT, CDR2 FQNNGV. The CDR3 protein is CASSLVFGSGGSHNEQFF. The CDR3 nucleotides read TGTGCCAGCAGCTTAGTATTCGGGAGTGGCGGGAGCCACAATGAGCAGTTCTTC.

This clone was counted only a few times. The chain couples TRBV2 to TRBJ2-1; 12 bases map to TRBD2. This CDR3 region has 14 residues. V trimming: 6 bases; J trimming: 6 bases; junction bases outside the gene matches: 3. Germline loops: CDR1 SNHLY, CDR2 FYNNEI. The CDR3 region is CASRGLAGGNEQFF. The CDR3 DNA reads TGTGCCAGCAGGGGACTAGCGGGCGGCAATGAGCAGTTCTTC.

In its sample, this clone was seen a few times. V usage is TRBV5-1 and J usage is TRBJ1-3, with 8 bases that match TRBD1. Trimming removed 0 bases from V and 2 bases from J; junction bases left unmatched: 7. The CDR3 has 17 residues. Germline V CDR1 and CDR2: SGHRS, YFSETQ. Written as DNA, the CDR3 is TGCGCCAGCAGCTTGGGACAGGGGATCGGGCCTGGAAACACCATATATTTT. This gives the protein CASSLGQGIGPGNTIYF.

J is TRBJ2-5 and V is TRBV6-1, with a possible D match to TRBD2 (7 bases). The J call is uncertain, as TRBJ2-7 better fits the DNA end. CDR1 is MNHNS and CDR2 is SASEGT in the germline V gene. This CDR3 is 13 amino acids long. The CDR3 sequence: CASSRGGLGEQYF. CDR3 coding DNA: TGTGCCAGCAGTAGGGGGGGCTTAGGCGAGCAGTACTTC.

This clone was recorded a few times. The chain recombines TRBV5-1 with TRBJ2-3; 11 bases match TRBD2. The J call may be in error: the DNA end matches TRBJ2-1 better. The CDR3 is 14 residues long. Germline CDR1 SGHRS, CDR2 YFSETQ. The CDR3 region is CASLAGGLGNEQFF. The CDR3 bases are TGCGCCAGCTTAGCGGGAGGGCTGGGGAATGAGCAGTTCTTC.

This chain joins TRBV7-8 and TRBJ1-5; D gene uncertain. Trimming took 5 bases from V and 1 from J, leaving 12 bases between them. There are 15 residues in the CDR3. Germline values: CDR1 SGHVS, CDR2 FQNEAQ. Here the CDR3 DNA reads TGTGCCAGCAGCCCCCAGGCAGGAAGCAATCAGCCCCAGCATTTT. Protein: CASSPQAGSNQPQHF.

This clone was seen a few times. The CDR3 nucleotides are TGTGCCAGTAGTATGGGGGGAGTTGAAAAACTGTTTTTT. Its translation: CASSMGGVEKLFF. The V call is TRBV19, the J call TRBJ1-4, with a tentative D call TRBD1 (5 bases). CDR3 length: 13 residues. Germline V gene data show CDR1 as LNHDA and CDR2 as SQIVND (reference sequence). Trimming stripped 3 bases from V and 7 bases from J, with 9 bases between.

This clone has only a few counts. The chain combines TRBV11-3 with TRBJ2-7; D is unresolved. This CDR3 spans 13 amino acids. Germline V gives CDR1 SGHNT, CDR2 YENEEA. V was trimmed by 5 bases and J by 1 base, leaving 9 bases between them. CDR3 sequence reads: CASSHTYSYEQYF. In DNA, the CDR3 is TGTGCCAGCAGCCACACATATTCCTACGAGCAGTACTTC.

V usage is TRBV4-2 and J usage is TRBJ1-2, with D possibly matching TRBD1 (6 bases). The CDR3 is 20 amino acids. Germline CDR1 LGHNA, CDR2 YNFKEQ. V was pared by 0 bases and J by 2 bases, with 25 bases between. The DNA for the CDR3 is TGTGCCAGCAGCCAAGATCCGGGGGGGTGGGTGGCCACAGGGAACTATGGCTACACCTTC. It codes for CASSQDPGGWVATGNYGYTF.

V usage is TRBV20-1 and J usage is TRBJ1-1; the D gene is possibly TRBD1 (5 bases). The CDR3 consists of 10 residues. Germline lookup yields CDR1 DFQATT and CDR2 SNEGSKA (reference sequence). The V and J ends lost 8 bases and 4 bases respectively, with 8 bases between them. The CDR3 reads CSQGGTEAFF. The CDR3, as DNA: TGCAGTCAGGGAGGCACTGAAGCTTTCTTT.

This clone turned up a few times. This chain links TRBV9 with TRBJ2-1; tentative D call: TRBD2 (6 bases). Between the trimmed V and J ends, which lost 1 base and 8 bases, there was a span of 19 bases. From germline, CDR1 is SGDLS and CDR2 YYNGEE. CDR3 size: 16 residues. CDR3 amino acids: CASSVLPFGGVDEQFF. The CDR3, as DNA: TGTGCCAGCAGCGTATTGCCCTTTGGAGGGGTCGATGAGCAGTTCTTC.

V is TRBV7-8 and J is TRBJ2-1, with 7 nucleotides matching TRBD2. Germline V CDR1 and CDR2: SGHVS, FQNEAQ. V lost 5 bases and J lost 3; bases outside the gene matches: 4. This CDR3 comprises 14 residues. CDR3 in DNA: TGTGCCAGCAGCCTCGCGGGAGTCTACAATGAGCAGTTCTTC. It is translated as CASSLAGVYNEQFF.